The 18 T cell receptor beta chains below were found in one sample sequenced in a study of cytomegalovirus exposure and HLA in healthy donors. Primers included in the PCR were 60 Vbeta and 13 Jbeta primers. Sequencing was performed with immunoSEQ multiplex PCR; in TCRdb, only in-frame clones are kept and a portion is missing. The sample carries 100,000 to 150,000 clones, about 84% recorded once. Material for sequencing was PBMCs. The origin of the receptors is a man between 18 and 29 years old in good health and CMV-seropositive.

The rearrangement uses TRBV5-6 and TRBJ2-2; a possible D gene is TRBD1 (6 bases). V lost 4 bases and J 4 bases, leaving 17 bases between the germline ends. The germline CDR1 and CDR2 sequences are SGHDT and YYEEEE. CDR3 length: 16 residues. CDR3 loop: CASSPVRTGSTGELFF. For the CDR3, the DNA is TGTGCCAGCAGCCCTGTCCGTACAGGGTCCACCGGGGAGCTGTTTTTT.

The table lists this clone with a few counts. J is TRBJ1-1 and V is TRBV4-2; tentative D call: TRBD1 (6 bases). The germline gives CDR1 LGHNA, CDR2 YNFKEQ. Trimming left V 4 bases short and J 4 bases short, with 16 bases between. The CDR3 has 15 residues. CDR3: CASSRDTRSGTEAFF. The CDR3 nucleotides read TGTGCCAGCAGCCGGGACACCAGGAGTGGCACTGAAGCTTTCTTT.

The V gene is TRBV11-2, the J gene TRBJ2-5; 10 bases are a match to TRBD1. Losses at the gene ends were 7 bases for V and 4 bases for J; bases not matched to a gene: 6. From germline, CDR1 is SGHAT and CDR2 FQNNGV. The CDR3 extends over 14 amino acids. The CDR3 spells CASTGQGVGETQYF. The CDR3 DNA reads as TGTGCCAGCACCGGACAGGGGGTAGGAGAGACCCAGTACTTC.

The CDR3 region has the DNA TGTGCCAGCAAGGGGCAGGGGGGTATGGTCACTGAAGCTTTCTTT. Translated, it gives CASKGQGGMVTEAFF. The chain carries TRBV7-2 and TRBJ1-1; TRBD1 matches 7 bases. Trimming at V came to 7 bases and at J to 4 bases, leaving 12 bases not matched to a gene. In germline, CDR1 is SGHTA, CDR2 FQGNSA. The CDR3 runs 15 residues.

This clone is a singleton in its sample. The chain is built from TRBV13 and TRBJ2-7; 13 nucleotides agree with TRBD2. CDR1 is PRHDT, CDR2 FYEKMQ, per germline (reference sequence). Losses at the gene ends were 4 bases for V and 5 bases for J; bases not matched to a gene: 11. This CDR3 contains 17 residues. For the CDR3, the DNA is TGTGCCAGCAGCTCCGGGACTAGCGGGGCCGTTTCCCACGAGCAGTACTTC. Its translation is CASSSGTSGAVSHEQYF.

The V call is TRBV18, the J call TRBJ1-2, with 9 bases aligning to TRBD1. Unmatched junction bases numbered 8, after V lost 2 bases and J lost 4 bases. The CDR3 extends over 16 amino acids. The germline V gene has CDR1 KGHSH and CDR2 LQKENI. CDR3 in DNA: TGTGCCAGCTCACCAACGGGACAGGGCTCTCCCTATGGCTACACCTTC. It yields the protein CASSPTGQGSPYGYTF.

The chain employs TRBV15 and TRBJ2-5, with 7 bases fitting TRBD2. Per the germline V gene, CDR1 is LNHNV and CDR2 is YYDKDF (reference sequence). CDR3 length equals 15 residues. With V trimmed by 0 bases and J by 5 bases, 6 bases remained unmatched. CDR3 in amino acids: CATSRDWDYKETQYF. The CDR3 nucleotides are TGTGCCACCAGCAGAGATTGGGACTACAAGGAGACCCAGTACTTC.

This rearrangement joins TRBV5-6 to TRBJ2-3; the match to TRBD2 covers 10 bases. The V segment lost 2 bases and the J segment 1 base; nucleotides outside the gene matches: 10. The CDR3 consists of 18 residues. Germline V gives CDR1 SGHDT, CDR2 YYEEEE. The DNA of the CDR3 is TGTGCCAGCAGCTTTCCAGCGGGAGGGCCTATCGGCACAGATACGCAGTATTTT. This codes for CASSFPAGGPIGTDTQYF. The full variable domain, in which reference TRBV5-6 and TRBJ2-3 provide the parts outside the CDR3, is DAGVTQSPTHLIKTRGQQVTLRCSPKSGHDTVSWYQQALGQGPQFIFQYYEEEERQRGNFPDRFSGHQFPNYSSELNVNALLLGDSALYLCASSFPAGGPIGTDTQYFGPGTRLTVL.

The rearrangement links TRBV6-5 to TRBJ1-2; the D is unclear. V lost 0 bases and J lost 2, with 10 bases in between. Germline CDR1 MNHEY, CDR2 SVGAGI. The length of the CDR3 is 15 residues. The CDR3 nucleotides read TGTGCCAGCAGTTACTCTGCGGGCAGAAACTATGGCTACACCTTC. This codes for CASSYSAGRNYGYTF.

The chain has TRBV19 and TRBJ1-1, with D unclear. V gave up 5 bases and J gave up 9 bases, with 10 bases separating them. This CDR3 comprises 11 residues. CDR1 and CDR2 (germline): LNHDA, SQIVND (reference sequence). The CDR3 coding sequence is TGTGCCAGTAGTTCCCGAACTCAAGCTTTCTTT. This encodes CASSSRTQAFF.

This clone occurred once. This chain's CDR3 is CASSTDRGSTDTQYF. CDR3 nucleotides: TGTGCCAGCAGCACAGACAGGGGATCCACAGATACGCAGTATTTT. The chain couples TRBV7-2 to TRBJ2-3; the match to TRBD1 covers 8 bases. CDR3 length: 15 amino acids. Germline V gives CDR1 SGHTA, CDR2 FQGNSA. V trimming: 5 bases; J trimming: 2 bases; junction bases outside the gene matches: 6.

The chain combines TRBV19 with TRBJ2-7, with 7 bases lining up with TRBD1. Germline-derived CDR1 and CDR2 are LNHDA and SQIVND (reference sequence). The CDR3 loop spans 13 amino acids. The junction had 7 bases not matched to a gene; V was cut back by 7 bases and J by 4 bases. As DNA, the CDR3 is TGTGCCAGTAACGAACAGGGACAGTACGAGCAGTACTTC. This translates into CASNEQGQYEQYF.

The V gene is TRBV27, the J gene TRBJ1-1, with D maybe TRBD1 (5 bases). V lost 6 bases and J lost 5, with 13 bases in between. The CDR3 extends over 13 amino acids. CDR1 MNHEY and CDR2 SMNVEV come from the germline V gene (reference sequence). This CDR3 is CASSSGFGTEAFF. Written as DNA, the CDR3 is TGTGCCAGCAGCTCAGGGTTCGGGACTGAAGCTTTCTTT.

This sequence joins TRBV7-2 and TRBJ2-2; 8 bases fit TRBD2. The CDR3 is made up of 15 amino acids. With V trimmed by 1 base and J by 6 bases, 4 bases remained unmatched. Germline lookup yields CDR1 SGHTA and CDR2 FQGNSA. CDR3 loop: CASSLGWREAGELFF. The CDR3 bases are TGTGCCAGCAGCTTAGGTTGGCGGGAGGCCGGGGAGCTGTTTTTT.

This clone was observed once. The rearrangement links TRBV27 to TRBJ1-5; 9 bases are shared with TRBD1. The CDR3 has 17 residues. Trimming took 6 bases from V and 1 from J; bases not matched to a gene: 10. Germline V lookup: CDR1 MNHEY, CDR2 SMNVEV (reference sequence). The CDR3 reads CASRSGTGSLSNQPQHF. The DNA for the CDR3 is TGTGCCAGCAGATCCGGGACAGGGTCGTTAAGCAATCAGCCCCAGCATTTT.

The rearrangement uses TRBV4-2 and TRBJ2-3; 15 bases are a match to TRBD2. The germline gives CDR1 LGHNA, CDR2 YNFKEQ. J gave up 9 bases and V 0 bases, and 7 bases lay outside the gene matches. The CDR3 is 17 amino acids. CDR3 nucleotides: TGTGCCAGCAGCCAAGATGTCACAGGGACTAGCGGGGGGACGCAGTATTTT. This encodes CASSQDVTGTSGGTQYF.

In its sample, this clone was seen once. V usage is TRBV18 and J usage is TRBJ1-1; TRBD1 matches 9 bases. Germline CDR1 reads KGHSH; CDR2 reads LQKENI. CDR3 size: 15 residues. V lost 4 bases to trimming and J lost 2 bases; unmatched junction nucleotides: 5. CDR3 protein: CASSLGTGINTEAFF. Here the CDR3 DNA reads TGTGCCAGCTCACTTGGGACAGGGATTAACACTGAAGCTTTCTTT.

This sequence joins TRBV29-1 and TRBJ2-5, with D tentatively TRBD2 (5 bases). This CDR3 contains 14 residues. Deletions cut 5 bases from V and 3 bases from J, with 16 bases between. The germline V gene has CDR1 SQVTM and CDR2 ANQGSEA. The CDR3 is CSVSSRGAEETQYF. In nucleotides, the CDR3 is TGCAGCGTTAGCAGTCGGGGTGCGGAAGAGACCCAGTACTTC.